This T cell receptor beta chain came from a study of blood T cell repertoires in COVID-19. Original analysis: How many nucleated cells were present was estimated from reference gene primer amplification. This table comes from immunoSEQ multiplex PCR, and its TCRdb copy is limited to in-frame clones, with some not included. V and J calls and clone size are given by that table; D and trimming were obtained from the DNA. Altogether 130,000 or so clones are present, 75% to 85% being singletons, with the ten largest covering roughly 5.2%. Trimming stripped 1 base from V and 7 bases from J, with 14 bases between. The CDR3 is made up of 15 amino acids. Germline lookup yields CDR1 MNHEY and CDR2 SVGEGT.

This chain uses TRBV6-2 or TRBV6-3 with TRBJ2-1; D gene ambiguous. The clonotype originates from a woman between 65 and 79 years old with COVID-19, enrolled during active disease. The material sequenced was peripheral blood. CDR3 DNA sequence: TGTGCCAGCAGTTACTTCCAAGAGGTTACAAATGAGCAGTTCTTC. It encodes CASSYFQEVTNEQFF.